This T cell receptor (beta chain) was obtained from a study of OX40 agonist ivuxolimab in advanced cancers. Study background: Prior therapy, whether anti-PD-1, anti-PD-L1 or anti-CTLA-4, was allowed, and roughly 40% had some. Findings and limits, study-wide: No antigen was identified for the clonally expanded peripheral T cells. Averaging showed that CD8+ T cells had more expanded clones than CD4+ did.

No patient had autoimmune disease or received systemic immunosuppression. The repertoire was sequenced with immunoSEQ multiplex PCR; TCRdb's copy has only in-frame clones and lacks some. The repertoire includes some 43,000 clones, around 94% of them detected once, and 9.5% to 11% sits in the top ten. The CDR3 is made up of 18 amino acids. With respect to this clone: As yet, its antigen is unknown.

The clonotype was recovered from an adult with an advanced solid tumor such as melanoma, head and neck, liver or kidney cancer. The chain carries TRBV1 and TRBJ2-2. TRBV1 is marked as a pseudogene. The sample was CD4+ or CD8+ T cells sorted from blood, taken in a trial of the OX40 agonist ivuxolimab. The CDR3 sequence: CTSSQDLEGQGRTGELFF. CDR3 sequence (DNA): TGCACCAGCAGCCAAGATCTTGAGGGCCAGGGTCGCACCGGGGAGCTGTTTTTT.